The 15 T cell receptor beta chains reported below all come from one sample, sequenced in a study of blood T cell repertoires in COVID-19 (TCRdb year 2020). The library relied on the immunoSEQ multiplex PCR assay. The clones in this table, taken by TCRdb from immuneACCESS, are in-frame only. Not every clone is retained; where verified, under half of the shortfall comes from an unresolved V gene, and the cause of the rest is unknown. The sample profile shows 70,000 to 100,000 clones; around 88% of them were found once. The ten largest clonotypes hold roughly 8.7% of the sample. Specimen: peripheral blood. The source of these receptors is a woman in her 70s with acute or convalescent COVID-19.

J is TRBJ2-2 and V is TRBV4-1, with 8 bases fitting TRBD1. Germline assignment: CDR1 MGHRA and CDR2 YSYEKL. V was clipped by 1 base and J by 4 bases; unmatched bases: 8. CDR3 length: 17 amino acids. The CDR3 protein is CASSQVWGQASTGELFF. CDR3 coding DNA: TGCGCCAGCAGCCAAGTTTGGGGACAGGCCAGCACCGGGGAGCTGTTTTTT.

V usage is TRBV30 and J usage is TRBJ1-2; 8 positions match TRBD1. J gave up 7 bases and V 1 base, and 14 bases lay outside the gene matches. Germline V gene lookup returns CDR1 GTSNPN and CDR2 SVGIG (reference sequence). The length of the CDR3 is 16 residues. The CDR3 DNA sequence: TGTGCCTGGAGTGGAGTTGGACAGGGAAACATCGGTGGCTACACCTTC. Residues: CAWSGVGQGNIGGYTF.

This chain joins TRBV3-1 (or the pseudogene TRBV3-2) and TRBJ1-5; TRBD1 agrees at 10 bases. This CDR3 region has 14 residues. V was clipped by 4 bases and J by 3 bases; unmatched bases: 0. CDR1 is LGHDT, CDR2 YNNKEL, per germline (reference sequence). As DNA, the CDR3 is TGTGCCAGCAGCCGACAGGGGGCCAATCAGCCCCAGCATTTT. It translates to CASSRQGANQPQHF.

On this clone: Other DNA sequences from this sample encode an identical CDR3 as well. V and J are TRBV6-1 and TRBJ1-3; D not resolved. This CDR3 has 17 amino acids. The V end lost 0 bases, the J end lost 0 bases, and 12 bases lay between the germline ends. Germline CDR1 and CDR2: MNHNS and SASEGT. The DNA of the CDR3 is TGTGCCAGCAGTGAAGCTCACGGCGGTAGCTCTGGAAACACCATATATTTT. Protein sequence: CASSEAHGGSSGNTIYF.

The rearrangement joins TRBV4-2 to TRBJ1-4; no reliable D call. The CDR3 is 13 amino acids. Trimming removed 1 base from V and 8 bases from J, with 8 bases in between. Germline lookup yields CDR1 LGHNA and CDR2 YNFKEQ. CDR3 residues: CASSQGPQEKLFF. As DNA, the CDR3 is TGTGCCAGCAGCCAAGGTCCTCAGGAAAAACTGTTTTTT.

The V gene is TRBV27, the J gene TRBJ2-1; 9 bases fit TRBD1. CDR1 is MNHEY, CDR2 SMNVEV, per germline (reference sequence). The CDR3 has 16 residues. J lost 5 bases, V lost 6 bases, and 11 bases had no gene match. The CDR3 nucleotides are TGTGCCAGCAGCCCCACGGGTAACAGGGGGCACAATGAGCAGTTCTTC. Translation: CASSPTGNRGHNEQFF.

The chain links TRBV13 to TRBJ2-5; D might be TRBD2 (6 bases). Germline V gene data show CDR1 as PRHDT and CDR2 as FYEKMQ (reference sequence). V lost 6 bases, J lost 5 bases, and 19 bases lay in between. The CDR3 runs to 15 residues. The CDR3 sequence: CASSSNQGRGETQYF. CDR3 in DNA: TGTGCCAGCAGTTCGAACCAGGGACGGGGGGAGACCCAGTACTTC.

The genes are TRBV18 and TRBJ2-1; 9 bases align to TRBD2. The CDR3 contains 15 residues. V was clipped by 3 bases and J by 7 bases; unmatched bases: 7. Germline V gene lookup returns CDR1 KGHSH and CDR2 LQKENI. The CDR3 loop reads CASSPPAGGRNEQFF. The CDR3 DNA is TGTGCCAGCTCACCTCCAGCGGGGGGCAGGAATGAGCAGTTCTTC.

This chain uses TRBV7-2 with TRBJ2-7; TRBD2 agrees at 10 bases. After removal of 1 base from V and 9 bases from J, the junction contained 21 bases not matched to a gene. The CDR3 covers 19 residues. Germline loops: CDR1 SGHTA, CDR2 FQGNSA. Written as DNA, the CDR3 is TGTGCCAGCAGCTTAGGGGGACTATTACCAGCGGGAGGGGTATTGGCGCAGTACTTC. Protein: CASSLGGLLPAGGVLAQYF.

The CDR3 sequence: CASSYSIGGLEQYF. In DNA form, the CDR3 reads TGTGCCAGCAGTTACTCGATCGGCGGACTCGAGCAGTACTTC. The chain links TRBV6-5 to TRBJ2-7; D may be TRBD2 (5 bases). V lost 0 bases and J 6 bases, leaving 12 bases between the germline ends. Per the germline V gene, CDR1 is MNHEY and CDR2 is SVGAGI. The CDR3 is 14 residues long.

The J gene is TRBJ2-3, the V gene TRBV27; 8 nucleotides line up with TRBD2. The CDR3 is made up of 16 amino acids. CDR1 is MNHEY and CDR2 is SMNVEV in the germline V gene (reference sequence). The V and J ends lost 2 bases and 2 bases, in that order; junction bases with no gene match: 6. The CDR3 loop is CASSLGLAGTTDTQYF. DNA of the CDR3: TGTGCCAGCAGTTTAGGGCTAGCGGGTACCACAGATACGCAGTATTTT.

This clone was detected once. The J gene is TRBJ1-2, the V gene TRBV15; perhaps TRBD1 as D (5 bases). Germline V gives CDR1 LNHNV, CDR2 YYDKDF (reference sequence). Trimming took off 1 base at V and 7 bases at J, with 7 bases between the two ends. This CDR3 has 12 residues. The CDR3 sequence: CATSRGQSGYTF. In DNA form, the CDR3 reads TGTGCCACCAGCAGAGGACAGAGTGGCTACACCTTC.

The rearrangement joins TRBV4-1 to TRBJ2-7, with 10 nucleotides matching TRBD1. Germline V gene sequence: CDR1 MGHRA, CDR2 YSYEKL. The CDR3 covers 14 residues. The V segment lost 6 bases and the J segment 4 bases; nucleotides outside the gene matches: 6. For the CDR3, the DNA is TGCGCCAGCAGTCCCGGGACAGGGGCTTACGAGCAGTACTTC. This encodes CASSPGTGAYEQYF.

The chain joins TRBV14 to TRBJ2-3; 9 bases match TRBD2. Losses at the gene ends were 1 base for V and 2 bases for J; bases not matched to a gene: 7. The CDR3 sequence is 17 residues long. Germline V gives CDR1 SGHDN, CDR2 FVKESK. The CDR3 DNA reads TGTGCCAGCAGCCAAGGTTGGCGGGGGGGCCTCACAGATACGCAGTATTTT. Its protein product is CASSQGWRGGLTDTQYF.

The chain carries TRBV5-1 and TRBJ1-3; D unresolved. Germline CDR1 SGHRS, CDR2 YFSETQ. This CDR3 is built from 14 residues. V gave up 0 bases and J gave up 0 bases, with 4 bases separating them. The CDR3 sequence: CASSLGASGNTIYF. The CDR3 bases are TGCGCCAGCAGCTTGGGGGCCTCTGGAAACACCATATATTTT.